One sample yielded the 16 T cell receptor beta chains listed below, sequenced in a study of T cells in tuberculosis. TCRdb keeps only in-frame clones here, not all; method: immunoSEQ multiplex PCR. The table records roughly 34,000 clones, roughly 92% of them present only once. The source material was PBMCs. These receptors were obtained from a donor aged 10-35 years with latent tuberculosis or without tuberculosis infection. Some clones in this sample may be carry-over from other donors' samples.

The chain combines TRBV5-4 with TRBJ2-7, with 13 positions matching TRBD2. V gave up 8 bases and J gave up 4 bases; unmatched junction bases: 6. Germline V CDR1 and CDR2: SGHNT, YYREEE (reference sequence). The CDR3 spans 14 residues. The CDR3 here is CASRLAGGVYEQYF. Written as DNA, the CDR3 is TGTGCCAGTCGACTAGCGGGAGGAGTATACGAGCAGTACTTC.

CDR3 sequence: CASSTGQGAPGELFF. CDR3 in DNA: TGCGCCAGCAGCACGGGACAGGGGGCACCCGGGGAGCTGTTTTTT. The chain uses TRBV5-1 and TRBJ2-2, with 12 bases that match TRBD1. This CDR3 contains 15 residues. CDR1 SGHRS and CDR2 YFSETQ come from the germline V gene. V was clipped by 4 bases and J by 6 bases; unmatched bases: 4.

The chain joins TRBV19 to TRBJ1-2, with D perhaps matching TRBD1 (5 bases). This CDR3 is 11 amino acids long. Trimming took 6 bases from V and 8 from J, leaving 10 bases between them. Germline values: CDR1 LNHDA, CDR2 SQIVND (reference sequence). The CDR3 sequence is CASSWGDGYTF. The CDR3 bases are TGTGCCAGTAGCTGGGGGGACGGCTACACCTTC.

The gene calls are TRBV9 and TRBJ2-1; 7 bases are a match to TRBD2. The CDR3 loop spans 15 amino acids. Germline CDR1 reads SGDLS; CDR2 reads YYNGEE. Germline trimming cut 2 bases from V and 4 bases from J; bases unmatched to any gene: 6. The CDR3 spells CASSVRLAEYNEQFF. The DNA for the CDR3 is TGTGCCAGCAGCGTCCGGCTAGCGGAGTACAATGAGCAGTTCTTC. Full variable domain (outside the CDR3, taken from reference TRBV9 and TRBJ2-1): DSGVTQTPKHLITATGQRVTLRCSPRSGDLSVYWYQQSLDQGLQFLIQYYNGEERAKGNILERFSAQQFPDLHSELNLSSLELGDSALYFCASSVRLAEYNEQFFGPGTRLTVL.

The genes are TRBV28 and TRBJ2-5, with 8 positions matching TRBD1. CDR1 MDHEN and CDR2 SYDVKM come from the germline V gene. The CDR3 is 13 residues long. V lost 7 bases to trimming and J lost 6 bases; unmatched junction nucleotides: 7. CDR3 amino acids: CASIGQGGKTQYF. The CDR3 DNA reads as TGTGCCAGCATCGGACAGGGAGGAAAGACCCAGTACTTC. Complete variable domain (other parts from reference TRBV28 and TRBJ2-5): DVKVTQSSRYLVKRTGEKVFLECVQDMDHENMFWYRQDPGLGLRLIYFSYDVKMKEKGDIPEGYSVSREKKERFSLILESASTNQTSMYLCASIGQGGKTQYFGPGTRLLVL.

This sequence joins TRBV27 and TRBJ2-1; TRBD2 agrees at 9 bases. V lost 5 bases and J lost 9; bases outside the gene matches: 14. Germline loops: CDR1 MNHEY, CDR2 SMNVEV (reference sequence). The CDR3 spans 16 residues. CDR3 loop: CASSTSGTSFIGEQFF. The CDR3 DNA sequence: TGTGCCAGCAGTACCTCCGGGACTAGCTTTATAGGTGAGCAGTTCTTC.

The genes are TRBV7-9 and TRBJ1-2, with 10 bases aligning to TRBD1. Germline CDR1 SEHNR, CDR2 FQNEAQ (reference sequence). This CDR3 is built from 17 residues. Losses at the gene ends were 8 bases for V and 4 bases for J; bases not matched to a gene: 16. The CDR3: CASGISDWGQGFYGYTF. The CDR3 DNA follows: TGTGCCAGCGGGATCTCCGATTGGGGACAGGGGTTCTATGGCTACACCTTC.

The rearrangement links TRBV27 to TRBJ2-7, with D perhaps TRBD2 (7 bases). V lost 7 bases and J 3 bases, leaving 10 bases between the germline ends. The CDR3 totals 12 residues. Germline values: CDR1 MNHEY, CDR2 SMNVEV (reference sequence). The CDR3 coding sequence is TGTGCCAGCATCGGGGGGCGCTACGAGCAGTACTTC. This encodes CASIGGRYEQYF.

The chain couples TRBV19 to TRBJ1-2; 10 bases line up with TRBD1. Germline CDR1 and CDR2: LNHDA and SQIVND (reference sequence). The length of the CDR3 is 14 residues. Losses at the gene ends were 5 bases for V and 8 bases for J; bases not matched to a gene: 8. CDR3 DNA: TGTGCCAGTAGTCCGGGGGGGACAGGGGTCGGCTACACCTTC. This translates into CASSPGGTGVGYTF. Full variable domain (remainder filled in from reference TRBV19 and TRBJ1-2): DGGITQSPKYLFRKEGQNVTLSCEQNLNHDAMYWYRQDPGQGLRLIYYSQIVNDFQKGDIAEGYSVSREKKESFPLTVTSAQKNPTAFYLCASSPGGTGVGYTFGSGTRLTVV.

The V call is TRBV9, the J call TRBJ1-6; 8 bases align to TRBD1. The CDR3 sequence is 17 residues long. Germline values: CDR1 SGDLS, CDR2 YYNGEE. The V gene end was trimmed by 3 bases and the J gene end by 3 bases; junction bases not matched to a gene: 8. CDR3 residues: CASSARGQADYNSPLHF. DNA for the CDR3: TGTGCCAGCAGCGCGAGGGGACAGGCCGACTATAATTCACCCCTCCACTTT.

This chain joins TRBV21-1 and TRBJ1-1; the table's D call of TRBD1 was not tested on the DNA. TRBV21-1 is annotated as a pseudogene. The CDR3 contains 16 residues. CDR3 DNA sequence: TGTGCCAGCAGCAAAGACGCCGGCAGGGAGAACACTGAAGCTTTCTTT. It specifies CASSKDAGRENTEAFF.

V and J are TRBV6-1 and TRBJ2-1; the D is unclear. The V gene's germline CDR1 is MNHNS and CDR2 SASEGT. CDR3 length equals 14 residues. V was shortened by 3 bases and J by 6 bases, with 12 bases between the two germline ends. The CDR3 DNA reads TGTGCCAGCAGTGAGTTCCGAGAAATCAATGAGCAGTTCTTC. Protein sequence: CASSEFREINEQFF.

V gene TRBV28 combines with J gene TRBJ1-5; tentatively, D is TRBD1 (6 bases). Germline V CDR1 and CDR2: MDHEN, SYDVKM. V lost 5 bases to trimming and J lost 7 bases, with 18 bases between them. This CDR3 spans 15 amino acids. The CDR3 DNA is TGTGCCAGCAGTCGAAGGGGGTCCCGAGGCCAGCCCCAGCATTTT. Translation gives CASSRRGSRGQPQHF.

The V gene is TRBV2, the J gene TRBJ1-6, with 9 positions matching TRBD1. The ends lost 3 bases at V and 8 bases at J; junction bases unmatched: 5. The germline CDR1 and CDR2 sequences are SNHLY and FYNNEI. This CDR3 is built from 15 residues. The DNA of the CDR3 is TGTGCCAGCAGTGATCTTGGGACAGGGTATTCACCCCTCCACTTT. Amino acid sequence: CASSDLGTGYSPLHF.

The chain has TRBV7-9 and TRBJ2-1; 14 bases fit TRBD2. Germline V gene sequence: CDR1 SEHNR, CDR2 FQNEAQ (reference sequence). This CDR3 is built from 15 residues. With 5 bases clipped from V and 13 bases from J, the junction kept 10 bases outside the gene matches. The CDR3 protein is CASSPGLTSGRAQFF. The CDR3 region has the DNA TGTGCCAGCAGCCCCGGACTGACTAGCGGGAGGGCCCAGTTCTTC.

This chain connects TRBV13 to TRBJ1-1, with D unresolved. V was cut by 0 bases and J by 5 bases, with 22 bases left in between. The germline CDR1 and CDR2 sequences are PRHDT and FYEKMQ (reference sequence). The CDR3 has 18 residues. DNA for the CDR3: TGTGCCAGCAGCTTAGGGGCCTTCTATAAGGAGGTAGGGACTGAAGCTTTCTTT. Translation gives CASSLGAFYKEVGTEAFF.